These T cell receptor beta chains were read from a single sample in a study of shared clonotypes between healthy human individuals. Measured with immunoSEQ multiplex PCR; TCRdb has only the in-frame clones, and not every one. The sample contains hundreds of thousands of clones, just over 90% of which appear only once. The specimen sequenced was naive CD8+ T cells sorted from blood. All receptors derive from a man aged 30 to 45 in good health. Both conserved end residues are part of each CDR3. Fields, in order: J gene, D gene, clone size, V gene, CDR3 protein, CDR3 DNA. A D gene is named only where the DNA matches it firmly. Clone size is not always given. Where it is, it says once, few, many or a class for expanded clones.

TRBJ2-2 | . | few | TRBV19 | CASEEVTGELFF | TGTGCCAGTGAGGAGGTCACCGGGGAGCTGTTTTTT
TRBJ2-2 | . | few | TRBV10-2 | CASSEKPLGYTGELFF | TGCGCCAGCAGTGAAAAGCCCCTAGGTTATACCGGGGAGCTGTTTTTT
TRBJ2-1 | TRBD2 | . | TRBV27 | CASSRTSVHEQFF | TGTGCCAGCAGTCGGACTAGCGTCCATGAGCAGTTCTTC
TRBJ2-1 | . | . | TRBV5-1 | CASSLASYNEQFF | TGCGCCAGCAGCTTGGCTAGCTACAATGAGCAGTTCTTC
TRBJ2-3 | . | once | TRBV27 | CASSLDRGFSTYTQYF | TGTGCCAGCAGTCTAGACCGGGGGTTTAGTACATATACGCAGTATTTT
TRBJ2-3 | . | . | TRBV7-3 | CASSLVSGGRDTQYF | TGTGCCAGCAGCTTAGTATCGGGGGGCAGAGATACGCAGTATTTT
TRBJ1-2 | TRBD1 | . | TRBV29-1 | CSVRGGSGGYTF | TGCAGCGTCCGAGGGGGCAGTGGTGGCTACACCTTC
TRBJ2-7 | . | once | TRBV19 | CASSIVARRVAEQYF | TGTGCCAGTAGTATAGTAGCGCGCAGAGTGGCCGAGCAGTACTTC
TRBJ2-1 | TRBD2 | . | TRBV6-6 | CASTIASGRAENEQFF | TGTGCCAGCACCATAGCTAGCGGGAGGGCCGAGAATGAGCAGTTCTTC
TRBJ2-1 | . | . | TRBV25-1 | CASSELTDNEQFF | TGTGCCAGCAGTGAACTTACAGACAATGAGCAGTTCTTC
TRBJ1-2 | TRBD1 | . | TRBV5-1 | CASPNDRGGYTF | TGCGCCAGCCCAAACGACAGGGGTGGCTACACCTTC
TRBJ1-1 | . | once | TRBV5-5 | CASSFPGAFTEAFF | TGTGCCAGCAGCTTTCCGGGGGCGTTCACTGAAGCTTTCTTT
TRBJ2-1 | TRBD2 | . | TRBV6-4 | CASRPSGSSYNEQFF | TGTGCCAGCAGGCCTAGCGGGAGCTCCTACAATGAGCAGTTCTTC
TRBJ2-7 | . | . | TRBV29-1 | CSVRLESSYEQYF | TGCAGCGTTAGGCTAGAGAGCTCCTACGAGCAGTACTTC
TRBJ2-7 | TRBD1 | once | TRBV5-1 | CASSLEGWGQGDEQYF | TGCGCCAGCAGCTTGGAGGGTTGGGGGCAGGGGGACGAGCAGTACTTC
TRBJ1-1 | . | . | TRBV6-5 | CASSYQGLNTEAFF | TGTGCCAGCAGTTACCAGGGGTTGAACACTGAAGCTTTCTTT
TRBJ2-2 | . | once | TRBV15 | CATSRDLWVGANTGELFF | TGTGCCACCAGCAGAGATTTATGGGTCGGTGCGAACACCGGGGAGCTGTTTTTT
TRBJ2-1 | TRBD2 | . | TRBV13 | CASSIWGLAGVLEQFF | TGTGCCAGCAGCATCTGGGGACTAGCGGGAGTCCTTGAGCAGTTCTTC
TRBJ1-5 | TRBD1 | once | TRBV6-1 | CASSEAYRTGNQPQHF | TGTGCCAGCAGTGAAGCTTATAGGACAGGGAATCAGCCCCAGCATTTT